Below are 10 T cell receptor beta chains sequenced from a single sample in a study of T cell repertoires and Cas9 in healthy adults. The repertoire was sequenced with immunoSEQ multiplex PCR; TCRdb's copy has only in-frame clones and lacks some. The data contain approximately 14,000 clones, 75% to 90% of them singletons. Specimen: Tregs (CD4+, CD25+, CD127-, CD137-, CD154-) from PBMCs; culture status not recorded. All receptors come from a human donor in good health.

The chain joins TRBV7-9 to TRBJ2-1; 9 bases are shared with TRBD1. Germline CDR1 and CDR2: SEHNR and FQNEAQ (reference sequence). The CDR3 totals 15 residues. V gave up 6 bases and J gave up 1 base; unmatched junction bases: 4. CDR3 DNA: TGTGCCAGCAGTAACGACAGGGGGTCCTACAATGAGCAGTTCTTC. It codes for CASSNDRGSYNEQFF.

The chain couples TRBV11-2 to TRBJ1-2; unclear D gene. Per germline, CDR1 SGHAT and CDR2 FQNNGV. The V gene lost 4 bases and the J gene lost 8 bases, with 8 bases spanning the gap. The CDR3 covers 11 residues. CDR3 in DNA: TGTGCCAGCAGCTCTAAAGGGGGCTACACCTTC. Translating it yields CASSSKGGYTF. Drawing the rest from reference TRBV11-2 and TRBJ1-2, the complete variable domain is EAGVAQSPRYKIIEKRQSVAFWCNPISGHATLYWYQQILGQGPKLLIQFQNNGVVDDSQLPKDRFSAERLKGVDSTLKIQPAKLEDSAVYLCASSSKGGYTFGSGTRLTVV.

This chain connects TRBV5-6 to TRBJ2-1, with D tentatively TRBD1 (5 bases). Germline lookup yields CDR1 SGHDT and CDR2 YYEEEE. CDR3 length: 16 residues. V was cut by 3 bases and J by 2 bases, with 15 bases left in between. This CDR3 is CASSYIGQGPYNEQFF. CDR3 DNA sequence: TGTGCCAGCAGCTACATCGGGCAGGGCCCCTACAATGAGCAGTTCTTC. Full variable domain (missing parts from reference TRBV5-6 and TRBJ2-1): DAGVTQSPTHLIKTRGQQVTLRCSPKSGHDTVSWYQQALGQGPQFIFQYYEEEERQRGNFPDRFSGHQFPNYSSELNVNALLLGDSALYLCASSYIGQGPYNEQFFGPGTRLTVL.

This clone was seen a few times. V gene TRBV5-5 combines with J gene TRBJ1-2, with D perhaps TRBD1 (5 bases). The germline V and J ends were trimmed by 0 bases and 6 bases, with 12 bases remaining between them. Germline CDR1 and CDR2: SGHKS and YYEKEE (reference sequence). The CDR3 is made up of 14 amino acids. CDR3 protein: CASSLVQGVHGYTF. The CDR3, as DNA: TGTGCCAGCAGCTTGGTGCAGGGCGTGCATGGCTACACCTTC.

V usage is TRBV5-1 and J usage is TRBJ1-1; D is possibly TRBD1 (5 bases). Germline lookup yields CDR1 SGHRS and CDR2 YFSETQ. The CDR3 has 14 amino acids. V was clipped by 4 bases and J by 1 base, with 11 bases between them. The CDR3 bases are TGCGCCAGCAGCCCGGGACGGGCGAACACTGAAGCTTTCTTT. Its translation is CASSPGRANTEAFF. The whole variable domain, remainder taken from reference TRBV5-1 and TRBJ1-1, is KAGVTQTPRYLIKTRGQQVTLSCSPISGHRSVSWYQQTPGQGLQFLFEYFSETQRNKGNFPGRFSGRQFSNSRSEMNVSTLELGDSALYLCASSPGRANTEAFFGQGTRLTVV.

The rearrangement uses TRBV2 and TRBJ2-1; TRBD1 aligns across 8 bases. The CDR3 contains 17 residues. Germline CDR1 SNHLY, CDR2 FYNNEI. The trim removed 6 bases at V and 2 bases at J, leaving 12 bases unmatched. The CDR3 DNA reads TGTGCCAGCAGGCCAGGGGGCGGTGTAGGCGCCTACAATGAGCAGTTCTTC. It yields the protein CASRPGGGVGAYNEQFF.

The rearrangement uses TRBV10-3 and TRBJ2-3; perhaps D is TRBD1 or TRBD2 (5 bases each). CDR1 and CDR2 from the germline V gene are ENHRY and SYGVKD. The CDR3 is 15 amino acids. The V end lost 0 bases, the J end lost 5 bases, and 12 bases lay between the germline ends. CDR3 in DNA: TGTGCCATCAGTGAGTCTAGGGGAGTAGGAGATACGCAGTATTTT. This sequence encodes CAISESRGVGDTQYF.

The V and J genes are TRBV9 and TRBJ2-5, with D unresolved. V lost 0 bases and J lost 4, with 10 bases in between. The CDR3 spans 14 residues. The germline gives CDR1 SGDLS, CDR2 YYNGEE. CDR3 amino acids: CASSVDLIGETQYF. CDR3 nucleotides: TGTGCCAGCAGCGTAGATCTCATCGGAGAGACCCAGTACTTC.

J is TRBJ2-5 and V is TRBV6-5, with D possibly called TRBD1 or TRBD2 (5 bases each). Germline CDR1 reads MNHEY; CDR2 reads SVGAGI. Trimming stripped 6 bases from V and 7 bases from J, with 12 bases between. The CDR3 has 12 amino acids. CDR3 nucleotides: TGTGCCAGCAGCCGGGACGAAGGGACCCAGTACTTC. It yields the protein CASSRDEGTQYF.

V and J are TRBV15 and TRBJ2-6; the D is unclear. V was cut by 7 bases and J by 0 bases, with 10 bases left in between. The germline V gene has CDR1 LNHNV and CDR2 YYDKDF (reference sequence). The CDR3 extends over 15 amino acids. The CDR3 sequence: CATTPQGSGANVLTF. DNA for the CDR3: TGTGCCACCACCCCGCAAGGCTCTGGGGCCAACGTCCTGACTTTC.